The 5 T cell receptor beta chains below come from one sample, sequenced in a study of CD8 T cells in ankylosing spondylitis. General observations from the study: There was a TCR beta motif, made of several highly homologous variants, that appeared characteristic of ankylosing spondylitis blood.

TCRdb analysed the 5' RACE reads with MiXCR anew, one entry per CDR3 protein. The data hold more than 600,000 distinct CDR3 sequences, with 15% to 20% observed a single time. These receptors have no identified antigens. Material: blood, either unsorted or a sorted T cell fraction (not recorded which). The receptors shown here come from a male donor with ankylosing spondylitis.

V is TRBV20-1 and J is TRBJ1-1; perhaps TRBD1 as D (5 bases). Per germline, CDR1 DFQATT and CDR2 SNEGSKA (reference sequence). Trimming took 0 bases from V and 4 from J, leaving 15 bases between them. This CDR3 region has 15 residues. This chain's CDR3 is CSARDPGRVTTEAFF. CDR3 DNA: TGCAGTGCTAGAGATCCGGGGCGGGTGACCACTGAAGCTTTCTTT.

The V call is TRBV6-5, the J call TRBJ2-3; D might be TRBD1 (6 bases). Trimming stripped 4 bases from V and 2 bases from J, with 13 bases between. This CDR3 region has 15 residues. Per germline, CDR1 MNHEY and CDR2 SVGAGI. This CDR3 reads CASSWGLGSTDTQYF. CDR3 nucleotides: TGTGCCAGCAGTTGGGGGCTGGGGTCCACAGATACGCAGTATTTT.

The chain is built from TRBV7-9 and TRBJ2-7, with D possibly being TRBD1 (6 bases). Germline lookup yields CDR1 SEHNR and CDR2 FQNEAQ (reference sequence). This CDR3 comprises 14 residues. Trimming took off 5 bases at V and 2 bases at J, with 13 bases between the two ends. The CDR3 protein is CASSPGTLPYEQYF. In DNA form, the CDR3 reads TGTGCCAGCAGCCCCGGGACACTTCCCTACGAGCAGTACTTC.

V usage is TRBV20-1 and J usage is TRBJ2-3, with 13 bases aligning to TRBD2. The CDR3 consists of 17 residues. Germline V gene sequence: CDR1 DFQATT, CDR2 SNEGSKA (reference sequence). Losses at the gene ends were 5 bases for V and 2 bases for J; bases not matched to a gene: 10. DNA for the CDR3: TGCAGTGCTGGACGGACTAGCGGGAGTGGGGCCACAGATACGCAGTATTTT. This codes for CSAGRTSGSGATDTQYF.

This clonotype was counted a few times. The chain couples TRBV6-5 to TRBJ2-2; 9 positions agree with TRBD2. Germline V gene data show CDR1 as MNHEY and CDR2 as SVGAGI. The CDR3 sequence is 14 residues long. V gave up 7 bases and J gave up 7 bases; unmatched junction bases: 7. CDR3 DNA sequence: TGTGCCAGCACTTTAGCGGGAGCCGTCGGGGAGCTGTTTTTT. As protein: CASTLAGAVGELFF.